Following are 18 T cell receptor beta chains from one sample sequenced in a study of T cell responses to AZD1222 COVID-19 vaccine. Sequenced by immunoSEQ multiplex PCR; TCRdb stores in-frame clones only, minus some. The data show about 130,000 clones, 80% to 95% seen once. The input for sequencing was peripheral blood, taken 28 days after the second AZD1222 dose. Receptor source: an adult who received the AZD1222 COVID-19 vaccine.

V and J are TRBV11-2 and TRBJ2-3, with a tentative D call TRBD2 (5 bases). Germline loops: CDR1 SGHAT, CDR2 FQNNGV. The CDR3 sequence is 15 residues long. V gave up 4 bases and J gave up 2 bases, with 13 bases separating them. CDR3 coding DNA: TGTGCCAGCAGCTACCTCCGGGGTTACACAGATACGCAGTATTTT. It yields the protein CASSYLRGYTDTQYF.

The gene calls are TRBV6-5 and TRBJ2-5, with 7 bases aligning to TRBD1. The junction had 16 bases not matched to a gene; V was cut back by 8 bases and J by 7 bases. Germline-derived CDR1 and CDR2 are MNHEY and SVGAGI. The CDR3 length is 15 residues. The CDR3 protein is CASLDRLKTPGTQYF. In nucleotides, the CDR3 is TGTGCCAGCTTGGACAGGCTGAAAACCCCAGGGACCCAGTACTTC.

The chain links TRBV11-3 to TRBJ1-1; D perhaps matches TRBD1 (5 bases). Trimming took off 7 bases at V and 2 bases at J, with 17 bases between the two ends. This CDR3 comprises 15 residues. Looked up from germline, CDR1 is SGHNT and CDR2 is YENEEA. CDR3 sequence: CASIGTPGDNTEAFF. CDR3 DNA: TGTGCCAGCATCGGAACCCCGGGGGACAACACTGAAGCTTTCTTT.

The chain employs TRBV6-5 and TRBJ2-7; D not resolved. V was pared by 0 bases and J by 3 bases, with 12 bases between. The CDR3 contains 15 residues. In germline, CDR1 is MNHEY, CDR2 SVGAGI. CDR3 bases: TGTGCCAGCAGTTACTCTAGCCCGGCGAACTACGAGCAGTACTTC. It codes for CASSYSSPANYEQYF.

The chain links TRBV5-5 to TRBJ2-5; TRBD2 agrees at 13 bases. V lost 4 bases, J lost 1 base, and 4 bases stayed unmatched. Germline-derived CDR1 and CDR2 are SGHKS and YYEKEE (reference sequence). The length of the CDR3 is 16 residues. CDR3 loop: CASSQTSGGPQETQYF. The CDR3 bases are TGTGCCAGCAGCCAGACTAGCGGGGGGCCCCAAGAGACCCAGTACTTC.

The gene calls are TRBV7-2 and TRBJ1-2; 10 nucleotides align to TRBD1. Losses at the gene ends were 5 bases for V and 7 bases for J; bases not matched to a gene: 4. Germline V CDR1 and CDR2: SGHTA, FQGNSA. CDR3 length equals 13 residues. The CDR3 loop reads CASSPRDRGGYTF. The CDR3 DNA reads TGTGCCAGCAGCCCAAGGGACAGGGGTGGCTACACCTTC.

The chain has TRBV30 and TRBJ2-5; D unclear. The CDR3 runs to 11 residues. Germline loops: CDR1 GTSNPN, CDR2 SVGIG (reference sequence). The V end was cut by 2 bases, the J end by 1 base, with 2 bases between. In DNA form, the CDR3 reads TGTGCCTGGAGTCTCCAAGAGACCCAGTACTTC. Protein: CAWSLQETQYF.

CDR3 coding DNA: TGCAGCGTTGAATTGGCTGAAGAGACCCAGTACTTC. Residues: CSVELAEETQYF. The chain employs TRBV29-1 and TRBJ2-5; D is unclear. The V gene's germline CDR1 is SQVTM and CDR2 ANQGSEA. The CDR3 is made up of 12 amino acids. The V end lost 2 bases, the J end lost 3 bases, and 7 bases lay between the germline ends.

The chain recombines TRBV21-1 with TRBJ1-1; the table's D call, TRBD1, has no DNA check behind it. TRBV21-1 is marked as a pseudogene. The CDR3 is 13 residues long. CDR3 in DNA: TGTGCCAGCAGCGGAACAGCAGGGACTGAAGCTTTCTTT. It yields the protein CASSGTAGTEAFF.

This chain uses TRBV11-3 with TRBJ2-2, with TRBD2 as a possible D gene (6 bases). The germline V and J ends were trimmed by 5 bases and 2 bases, with 15 bases remaining between them. The CDR3 is made up of 16 amino acids. Per the germline V gene, CDR1 is SGHNT and CDR2 is YENEEA. The CDR3 DNA reads TGTGCCAGCAGCGTGGACGGGGGTTCAAACACCGGGGAGCTGTTTTTT. Translation gives CASSVDGGSNTGELFF.

This clone showed up just a few times. This chain joins TRBV2 and TRBJ1-4; D not certain. In germline, CDR1 is SNHLY, CDR2 FYNNEI. V shed 2 bases and J shed 8 bases, with 15 bases lying between them. The CDR3 loop spans 15 amino acids. Here the CDR3 DNA reads TGTGCCAGCAGTGAAAATCGGCTTCCTGGCGAAAAACTGTTTTTT. This sequence encodes CASSENRLPGEKLFF.

The V call is TRBV6-5, the J call TRBJ1-5; D remains ambiguous. CDR3 length equals 12 residues. V gave up 8 bases and J gave up 2 bases, with 7 bases separating them. Per the germline V gene, CDR1 is MNHEY and CDR2 is SVGAGI. This CDR3 reads CASRGGNQPQHF. DNA for the CDR3: TGTGCCAGCCGGGGTGGCAATCAGCCCCAGCATTTT.

This clone was observed once. The chain couples TRBV5-5 to TRBJ1-2; maybe TRBD1 (6 bases). This CDR3 spans 14 amino acids. Germline assignment: CDR1 SGHKS and CDR2 YYEKEE (reference sequence). Between the trimmed V and J ends, which lost 0 bases and 4 bases, there was a span of 10 bases. The CDR3 sequence: CASSLETGSYGYTF. The CDR3 region has the DNA TGTGCCAGCAGCTTGGAGACAGGAAGCTATGGCTACACCTTC. Using reference TRBV5-5 and TRBJ1-2 for the parts outside the CDR3, the full variable domain is DAGVTQSPTHLIKTRGQQVTLRCSPISGHKSVSWYQQVLGQGPQFIFQYYEKEERGRGNFPDRFSARQFPNYSSELNVNALLLGDSALYLCASSLETGSYGYTFGSGTRLTVV.

This sequence joins TRBV6-6 and TRBJ1-4, with D possibly matching TRBD1 (6 bases). The V end lost 6 bases, the J end lost 2 bases, and 13 bases lay between the germline ends. The CDR3 covers 15 residues. Germline V gene lookup returns CDR1 MNHNY and CDR2 SVGAGI (reference sequence). The CDR3 region has the DNA TGTGCCAGCAGCTGGTGGCAGGGGACTAATGAAAAACTGTTTTTT. Its protein product is CASSWWQGTNEKLFF.

This clone is a singleton in its sample. V and J are TRBV5-4 and TRBJ2-2; 8 positions agree with TRBD2. Germline-derived CDR1 and CDR2 are SGHNT and YYREEE (reference sequence). This CDR3 is built from 16 residues. V trimming: 4 bases; J trimming: 0 bases; junction bases outside the gene matches: 5. CDR3 amino acids: CASSLGSGANTGELFF. Written as DNA, the CDR3 is TGTGCCAGCAGCCTGGGTAGCGGGGCGAACACCGGGGAGCTGTTTTTT.

This clone appeared once. This chain connects TRBV28 to TRBJ1-1; 7 nucleotides agree with TRBD1. The CDR3 sequence is 14 residues long. V lost 3 bases, J lost 4 bases, and 5 bases stayed unmatched. Germline CDR1 reads MDHEN; CDR2 reads SYDVKM. CDR3 bases: TGTGCCAGCAGTTTGCTTCAGGGGGGCACTGAAGCTTTCTTT. This gives the protein CASSLLQGGTEAFF.

The V and J genes are TRBV5-4 and TRBJ1-2, with a weak D call TRBD1 (5 bases). The CDR3 is 13 amino acids. Germline values: CDR1 SGHNT, CDR2 YYREEE (reference sequence). V dropped 1 base and J dropped 7 bases, with 11 bases sitting between them. The CDR3 bases are TGTGCCAGCAGCTTGTGGTCCGGGGGTGGCTACACCTTC. This sequence encodes CASSLWSGGGYTF.

This clone was counted a few times. The J gene is TRBJ2-1, the V gene TRBV6-1; 10 bases agree with TRBD2. This CDR3 is 16 amino acids long. V dropped 0 bases and J dropped 2; count of bases not matched to a gene: 1. CDR1 and CDR2 from the germline V gene are MNHNS and SASEGT. The CDR3 DNA is TGTGCCAGCAGTGAAGCCGGGACTAGCGCCTACAATGAGCAGTTCTTC. This gives the protein CASSEAGTSAYNEQFF.